What follows are 20 T cell receptor beta chains derived from one specimen sequenced in a study of cytomegalovirus exposure and HLA in healthy donors. Profiling relied on immunoSEQ multiplex PCR, and the TCRdb table lists in-frame clones only, not all of them. The sample lists about 130,000 clones, about nine tenths occurring once. Sequencing used PBMCs. The receptors here all came from a woman in her twenties or thirties in good health and CMV-seropositive.

The chain couples TRBV5-6 to TRBJ2-7; TRBD1 agrees at 7 bases. V trimming: 4 bases; J trimming: 4 bases; junction bases outside the gene matches: 14. From germline, CDR1 is SGHDT and CDR2 YYEEEE. The CDR3 runs 16 residues. The CDR3 reads CASSPYKLTGRYEQYF. The CDR3 nucleotides read TGTGCCAGCAGCCCCTATAAATTGACAGGGAGATACGAGCAGTACTTC.

This chain connects TRBV5-1 to TRBJ2-5, with TRBD1 as a possible D gene (5 bases). CDR3 size: 18 residues. Trimming shortened V by 4 bases and J by 1 base, and 23 bases separated the two germline ends. Germline loops: CDR1 SGHRS, CDR2 YFSETQ. CDR3 region: CASSTAREGKWGQETQYF. CDR3 DNA: TGCGCCAGCAGCACCGCCAGGGAAGGTAAATGGGGCCAAGAGACCCAGTACTTC. The whole variable domain, filled in from reference TRBV5-1 and TRBJ2-5, reads KAGVTQTPRYLIKTRGQQVTLSCSPISGHRSVSWYQQTPGQGLQFLFEYFSETQRNKGNFPGRFSGRQFSNSRSEMNVSTLELGDSALYLCASSTAREGKWGQETQYFGPGTRLLVL.

The rearrangement joins TRBV13 to TRBJ2-3; maybe TRBD2 (6 bases). Germline CDR1 and CDR2: PRHDT and FYEKMQ (reference sequence). V was clipped by 5 bases and J by 4 bases, with 19 bases between them. This CDR3 has 16 amino acids. Written as DNA, the CDR3 is TGTGCCAGCAGCCCCCCACTAGCTGGGTCCGCAGATACGCAGTATTTT. Protein: CASSPPLAGSADTQYF.

The chain uses TRBV2 and TRBJ1-4, with D unclear. CDR3 length: 14 amino acids. Germline lookup yields CDR1 SNHLY and CDR2 FYNNEI. The V end was cut by 5 bases, the J end by 8 bases, with 15 bases between. The CDR3 nucleotides read TGTGCCAGCAGTCCCTCCAGACTAAGAGAAAAACTGTTTTTT. It translates to CASSPSRLREKLFF.

The gene calls are TRBV2 and TRBJ2-5, with a tentative D call TRBD2 (6 bases). The length of the CDR3 is 12 residues. Germline CDR1 is SNHLY and CDR2 is FYNNEI. V gave up 9 bases and J gave up 1 base, with 9 bases separating them. In DNA form, the CDR3 reads TGTGCCAGGAGGGACTCCCAAGAGACCCAGTACTTC. Protein: CARRDSQETQYF. Using reference TRBV2 and TRBJ2-5 for the parts outside the CDR3, the full variable domain is EPEVTQTPSHQVTQMGQEVILRCVPISNHLYFYWYRQILGQKVEFLVSFYNNEISEKSEIFDDQFSVERPDGSNFTLKIRSTKLEDSAMYFCARRDSQETQYFGPGTRLLVL.

V gene TRBV5-1 combines with J gene TRBJ2-2; TRBD1 is a possible D gene (6 bases). There are 15 residues in the CDR3. Trimming took off 7 bases at V and 0 bases at J, with 13 bases between the two ends. Germline loops: CDR1 SGHRS, CDR2 YFSETQ. The CDR3 spells CASSLPGANTGELFF. Written as DNA, the CDR3 is TGCGCCAGCTCCCTCCCAGGGGCGAACACCGGGGAGCTGTTTTTT.

The chain is built from TRBV7-3 and TRBJ2-5; 9 bases line up with TRBD1. CDR3 size: 13 residues. V shed 5 bases, J shed 5 bases, and the junction held 3 bases outside the gene matches. Germline V gene sequence: CDR1 SGHTA, CDR2 FQGTGA. The CDR3: CASSQDRGETQYF. In DNA form, the CDR3 reads TGTGCCAGCAGCCAGGACAGGGGCGAGACCCAGTACTTC.

Note on this clone: One end of the junction is discordant with germline, which a read error may explain. The J gene is TRBJ1-4, the V gene TRBV5-1; D may be TRBD1 (5 bases). Per germline, CDR1 SGHRS and CDR2 YFSETQ. The CDR3 is 14 amino acids. The CDR3 spells CASSKGWSDEELFF. Written as DNA, the CDR3 is TGCGCCAGCAGTAAGGGGTGGAGCGATGAAGAACTGTTTTTT.

A few counts support this clone. The chain uses TRBV19 and TRBJ1-6, with 8 bases fitting TRBD1. This CDR3 spans 14 amino acids. Germline loops: CDR1 LNHDA, CDR2 SQIVND (reference sequence). Trimming removed 6 bases from V and 7 bases from J; junction bases left unmatched: 5. The CDR3 loop is CASSLTGENSPLHF. The CDR3, as DNA: TGTGCCAGTAGCCTGACAGGGGAGAATTCACCCCTCCACTTT.

V is TRBV2 and J is TRBJ2-1, with 9 nucleotides matching TRBD1. Germline assignment: CDR1 SNHLY and CDR2 FYNNEI. V was pared by 4 bases and J by 4 bases, with 5 bases of the junction left unmatched. The length of the CDR3 is 15 residues. CDR3 nucleotide sequence: TGTGCCAGCAGTGTTGGGACAGGGATGTACAATGAGCAGTTCTTC. Translated: CASSVGTGMYNEQFF.

The V call is TRBV20-1, the J call TRBJ1-1; D unclear. CDR3 length: 11 amino acids. Trimming stripped 0 bases from V and 8 bases from J, with 7 bases between. Germline CDR1 and CDR2: DFQATT and SNEGSKA (reference sequence). The CDR3, as DNA: TGCAGTGCTAGAGATAGGAGGGAAGCTTTCTTT. As protein: CSARDRREAFF.

This chain links TRBV18 with TRBJ2-5, with 7 bases identical to TRBD1. Trimming took 4 bases from V and 4 from J; bases not matched to a gene: 6. Germline loops: CDR1 KGHSH, CDR2 LQKENI. The CDR3 totals 14 residues. CDR3 sequence reads: CASSRDRVGETQYF. In DNA, the CDR3 is TGTGCCAGCTCACGCGACAGGGTGGGAGAGACCCAGTACTTC.

The V gene is TRBV29-1, the J gene TRBJ2-2, with 8 positions matching TRBD1. The trim removed 7 bases at V and 1 base at J, leaving 2 bases unmatched. CDR3 length: 13 residues. Germline assignment: CDR1 SQVTM and CDR2 ANQGSEA. The CDR3 sequence: CSGGTGNTGELFF. DNA of the CDR3: TGCAGCGGCGGGACAGGGAACACCGGGGAGCTGTTTTTT.

The genes are TRBV28 and TRBJ2-7; 7 bases fit TRBD2. Germline CDR1 MDHEN, CDR2 SYDVKM. The CDR3 contains 13 residues. Losses at the gene ends were 8 bases for V and 4 bases for J; bases not matched to a gene: 8. The chain's CDR3 is CASCRDYRYEQYF. The CDR3 bases are TGTGCCAGCTGCCGGGACTACAGGTACGAGCAGTACTTC.

The rearrangement joins TRBV4-1 to TRBJ1-2, with D possibly TRBD1 on 5 matching bases. Germline V gives CDR1 MGHRA, CDR2 YSYEKL. This CDR3 has 14 residues. V shed 0 bases and J shed 2 bases, with 7 bases lying between them. This CDR3 reads CASSQDPGNYGYTF. The CDR3 coding sequence is TGCGCCAGCAGCCAAGATCCAGGGAACTATGGCTACACCTTC.

The V and J genes are TRBV7-9 and TRBJ1-2, with 7 bases matching TRBD1. The CDR3 spans 14 residues. The ends lost 0 bases at V and 8 bases at J; junction bases unmatched: 6. Germline V lookup: CDR1 SEHNR, CDR2 FQNEAQ (reference sequence). The CDR3 is CASSLAHGTEGYTF. The CDR3 DNA sequence: TGTGCCAGCAGCTTAGCTCACGGGACAGAAGGCTACACCTTC. Full variable domain (remainder filled in from reference TRBV7-9 and TRBJ1-2): DTGVSQNPRHKITKRGQNVTFRCDPISEHNRLYWYRQTLGQGPEFLTYFQNEAQLEKSRLLSDRFSAERPKGSFSTLEIQRTEQGDSAMYLCASSLAHGTEGYTFGSGTRLTVV.

For the CDR3, the DNA is TGCGCCAGCAGCCCGCTGGGGGCAAAACTGTTTTTT. It is translated as CASSPLGAKLFF. This rearrangement joins TRBV4-1 to TRBJ1-4; D might be TRBD1 (6 bases). From germline, CDR1 is MGHRA and CDR2 YSYEKL. The CDR3 covers 12 residues. V lost 4 bases and J lost 10, with 10 bases in between.

This chain connects TRBV5-1 to TRBJ2-1, with D possibly being TRBD1 (6 bases). Germline V gene lookup returns CDR1 SGHRS and CDR2 YFSETQ. CDR3 length equals 13 residues. Trimming cost V 4 bases and J 5 bases, with 10 bases left between them. The CDR3 sequence is CASSVGQNNEQFF. The CDR3 nucleotides are TGCGCCAGCAGCGTCGGACAGAACAATGAGCAGTTCTTC.

The chain joins TRBV2 to TRBJ2-7, with a weak D call TRBD1 (6 bases). Germline assignment: CDR1 SNHLY and CDR2 FYNNEI. The CDR3 spans 13 residues. V lost 4 bases to trimming and J lost 6 bases, with 13 bases between them. The DNA for the CDR3 is TGTGCCAGCAGTGCAACAGGGTTCCTCGAGCAGTACTTC. It yields the protein CASSATGFLEQYF.

This chain links TRBV7-2 with TRBJ2-7; D perhaps matches TRBD1 (6 bases). V lost 3 bases to trimming and J lost 7 bases, with 10 bases between them. CDR3 length equals 12 residues. Germline CDR1 and CDR2: SGHTA and FQGNSA. In nucleotides, the CDR3 is TGTGCCAGCAGCTTTACCCAGGGGGAGCAGTACTTC. Protein sequence: CASSFTQGEQYF.